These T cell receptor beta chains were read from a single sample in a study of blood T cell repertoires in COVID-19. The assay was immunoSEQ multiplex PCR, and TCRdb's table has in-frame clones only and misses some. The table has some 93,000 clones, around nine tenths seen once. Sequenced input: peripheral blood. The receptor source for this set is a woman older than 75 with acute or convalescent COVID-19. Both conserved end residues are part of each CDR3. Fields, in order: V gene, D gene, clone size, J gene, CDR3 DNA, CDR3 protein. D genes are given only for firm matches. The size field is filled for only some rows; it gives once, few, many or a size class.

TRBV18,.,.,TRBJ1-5,TGTGCCAGCTCACTTCGCCCCCCCTTGGGCACGGTCTATAGCAATCAGCCCCAGCATTTT,CASSLRPPLGTVYSNQPQHF
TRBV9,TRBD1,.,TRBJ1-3,TGTGCCAGCAGCAACCGCGGGACAGCTGGAAACACCATATATTTT,CASSNRGTAGNTIYF
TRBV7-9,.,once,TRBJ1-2,TGTGCCAGCAGCCCCCGGGGAACCTATGGCTACACCTTC,CASSPRGTYGYTF
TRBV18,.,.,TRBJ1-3,TGTGCCAGCTCACCACCAGGGGTCTTTGGAAACACCATATATTTT,CASSPPGVFGNTIYF
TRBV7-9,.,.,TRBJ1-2,TGTGCCAGCAGCTTAGGTCAGGGCGAAGATGGGTATGGCTACACCTTC,CASSLGQGEDGYGYTF
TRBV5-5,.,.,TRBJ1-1,TGTGCCAGCAGCTACACATGGAACACTGAAGCTTTCTTT,CASSYTWNTEAFF
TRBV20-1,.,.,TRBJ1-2,TGCAGTGCTAGTGAGGGGCGCTATGGCTACACCTTC,CSASEGRYGYTF
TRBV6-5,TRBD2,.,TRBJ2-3,TGTGCCAGCAGTTACGTGGCGGGGGGGAGCACAGATACGCAGTATTTT,CASSYVAGGSTDTQYF
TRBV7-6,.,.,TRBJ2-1,TGTGCCAGCAATTCTAACCCTGACGGACTCAATGAGCAGTTCTTC,CASNSNPDGLNEQFF
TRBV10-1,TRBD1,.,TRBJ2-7,TGCGCCAGCAGTGAGTCGAATACAGGGGGATCCTACGAGCAGTACTTC,CASSESNTGGSYEQYF
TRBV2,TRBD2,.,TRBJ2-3,TGTGCCAGCACAGGAGAGCGGGGAAGCACAGATACGCAGTATTTT,CASTGERGSTDTQYF
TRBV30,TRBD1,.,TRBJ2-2,TGTGCCTGGAGTGGCCAGGGGGCTGGGGAGCTGTTTTTT,CAWSGQGAGELFF
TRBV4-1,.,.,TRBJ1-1,TGCGCCAGCAGTCCACCCCGAGGGGGGGCTAACACTGAAGCTTTCTTT,CASSPPRGGANTEAFF
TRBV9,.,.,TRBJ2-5,TGTGCCAGCAGCGTAACCCCGGGGATTCACCAAGAGACCCAGTACTTC,CASSVTPGIHQETQYF
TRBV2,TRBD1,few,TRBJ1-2,TGTGCCAGCAGCGGACAGGGGAATTCTAACTATGGCTACACCTTC,CASSGQGNSNYGYTF
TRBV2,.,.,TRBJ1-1,TGTGCCAGCAGTGAGCGGGGTGGGAACACTGAAGCTTTCTTT,CASSERGGNTEAFF
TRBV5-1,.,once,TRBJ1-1,TGCGCCAGCAGCGTCGAACGAGGGGGCACTGAAGCTTTCTTT,CASSVERGGTEAFF
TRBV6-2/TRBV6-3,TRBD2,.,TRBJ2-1,TGTGCCAGCAGTTACTCCCTAGCGGGGGGGCCAGTAAATGAGCAGTTCTTC,CASSYSLAGGPVNEQFF
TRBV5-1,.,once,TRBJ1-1,TGCGCCAGCGGGGCCGGGACATTGAACACTGAAGCTTTCTTT,CASGAGTLNTEAFF
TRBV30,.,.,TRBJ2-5,TGTGCCTGGAGTGTAACTGGGAGTGGGACCCAGTACTTC,CAWSVTGSGTQYF
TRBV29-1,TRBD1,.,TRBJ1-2,TGCAGCGTTAGACAGGGGATCAACTTGAACTATGGCTACACCTTC,CSVRQGINLNYGYTF
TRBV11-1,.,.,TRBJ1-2,TGTGCCAGCAGCTCCCCGGCGGATGGTCACTATGGCTACACCTTC,CASSSPADGHYGYTF
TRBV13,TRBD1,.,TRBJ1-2,TGTGCCAGCAGCCCCTCACAGGGGGGCTGGGCCGGTGGCTACACCTTC,CASSPSQGGWAGGYTF
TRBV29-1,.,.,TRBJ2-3,TGCAGCTGTACAGTTTCCACAGATACGCAGTATTTT,CSCTVSTDTQYF
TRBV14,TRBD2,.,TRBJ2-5,TGTGCCAGCAGCAAACTAGCGGGGGGGCAGGAGACCCAGTACTTC,CASSKLAGGQETQYF
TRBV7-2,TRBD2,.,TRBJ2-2,TGTGCCAGCACCAGGCTCCTTTGGGCTAGCGGAAACACCGGGGAGCTGTTTTTT,CASTRLLWASGNTGELFF
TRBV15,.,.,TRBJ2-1,TGTGCCACCAGCAGAGGACGGGATGAGCAGTTCTTC,CATSRGRDEQFF
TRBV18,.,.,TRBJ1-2,TGTGCCAGCTCACCAGGGGGGGGACAATCCAGCTATGGCTACACCTTC,CASSPGGGQSSYGYTF
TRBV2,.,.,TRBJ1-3,TGTGCCAGCAGTGCCTCAGGGGCATGGACAAGCACCATATATTTT,CASSASGAWTSTIYF
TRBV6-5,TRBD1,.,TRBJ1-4,TGTGCCAGCAGTTTTACAGGGGGGGGTGAAAAACTGTTTTTT,CASSFTGGGEKLFF
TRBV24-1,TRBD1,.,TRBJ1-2,TGTGCCACCAGTAGCCCGGGACAGGGACTATATGGCTACACCTTC,CATSSPGQGLYGYTF